Below, one T cell receptor beta chain is given with its context. Its target is unknown. Germline V lookup: CDR1 MRHNA, CDR2 SNTAGT. The V gene lost 4 bases and the J gene lost 7 bases, with 11 bases spanning the gap. The CDR3 extends over 13 amino acids. This entry is derived from a study of T cells after posttransplantation cyclophosphamide. Measured with immunoSEQ multiplex PCR; TCRdb has only the in-frame clones, and not every one. The sample has about 36,000 clones, about three quarters seen once; the top ten hold roughly 8.7%. Treatment was busulfan-fludarabine conditioning, a marrow graft, and cyclophosphamide on days +3 and +4. General study points: Recipient CMV seropositivity and CMV reactivation strongly tracked TRB clonality. Skin or GI-infiltrating T cells shared few TRB sequences with blood. Later post-transplant blood repertoires were often dominated by donor CD8+ memory clones.

The receptor was derived from a female patient in her 40s who received an allogeneic stem cell transplant from a related donor, was CMV-positive, and had no GVHD. Some T cells may be graft donor cells. The chain employs TRBV6-4 and TRBJ2-1; D is possibly TRBD1 (5 bases). The material sequenced was CD4+ T cells sorted from blood, taken around 2,000 days after a stem cell transplant with posttransplant cyclophosphamide. CDR3 sequence: CASSASTENEQFF. CDR3 nucleotides: TGTGCCAGCAGTGCATCGACAGAAAATGAGCAGTTCTTC.